This TCR beta chain was captured in a study of T-cell reconstitution after alpha-beta-depleted transplantation in children. Library preparation (for TCRbeta) was performed with unique molecular identifiers. TCRdb re-called the PCR reads through MiXCR, storing one row per CDR3 protein. The sample has roughly 610,000 distinct CDR3 sequences; under 12% are singletons. Germline V gene sequence: CDR1 DFQATT, CDR2 SNEGSKA (reference sequence). Trimming cost V 4 bases and J 4 bases, with 18 bases left between them. CDR3 length: 15 amino acids. Sequences were derived from PBMCs from the stem cell graft donor, sampled from the stem cell graft. This TCR derives from a human donor who donated a stem cell graft to a child with acute myeloid leukemia. The chain uses TRBV20-1 and TRBJ2-3; D is perhaps TRBD2 (6 bases). Written as DNA, the CDR3 is TGCAGTGCTACCATGCTAGCGCCAAGGGCAGATACGCAGTATTTT. Its translation: CSATMLAPRADTQYF.